Sequencing of this TCR beta chain was carried out in a study of T-cell memory formation after mild COVID-19. MiXCR, run by TCRdb on the 5' RACE reads, gives a single entry per CDR3 protein. The table has roughly 200,000 distinct CDR3 sequences, around a fifth seen once; the top ten hold roughly 24%. Points on this clonotype: Its antigen is still unknown.

Findings and caveats of the study: CD4+ contracting clones lay mainly in CM and EM, CD8+ ones in EMRA. Specificity for SARS-CoV-2 was not confirmed among the second-wave clones peaking on day 37.

What was sequenced was PBMCs or a T cell subset sorted from them (not recorded which). The source is an adult woman who had mild COVID-19 (a few samples of this study predate the infection). Cell type and time point are not known.

CDR3 DNA: TGTGCCAGCAGCGTGGCTCCTGGACAGGGTCCCACCGGGGAGCTGTTTTTT. Its protein product is CASSVAPGQGPTGELFF. The rearrangement links TRBV9 to TRBJ2-2, with 8 bases aligning to TRBD1. The junction had 10 bases not matched to a gene; V was cut back by 2 bases and J by 4 bases. Germline CDR1 SGDLS, CDR2 YYNGEE. The length of the CDR3 is 17 residues.